A selection of T cell receptor beta chains follows, all from one sample in a study of blood T cell repertoires in COVID-19. Libraries were prepared by immunoSEQ multiplex PCR; TCRdb keeps only in-frame clonotypes and omits some of them. This table holds more than 100,000 clones, around 87% found once. Source material: peripheral blood. All receptors come from a woman aged 70-85 years with acute or convalescent COVID-19. CDR3s include the opening cysteine and the closing phenylalanine or tryptophan. A D gene is named only where the DNA matches it firmly. Not every row has a clone size; where given, it reads once, few, many or a size class.

d_gene: .; v_gene: TRBV2; abundance: .; j_gene: TRBJ2-2; CDR3aa: CASSQNTITGELFF; CDR3nt: TGTGCCAGCAGCCAGAACACGATCACCGGGGAGCTGTTTTTT
d_gene: .; v_gene: TRBV5-1; abundance: .; j_gene: TRBJ2-3; CDR3aa: CASSSVSTDTQYF; CDR3nt: TGCGCCAGCAGCTCAGTTAGCACAGATACGCAGTATTTT
d_gene: TRBD1; v_gene: TRBV5-1; abundance: once; j_gene: TRBJ1-1; CDR3aa: CASSLWTGTNTEAFF; CDR3nt: TGCGCCAGCAGCTTGTGGACAGGGACGAACACTGAAGCTTTCTTT
d_gene: .; v_gene: TRBV24-1; abundance: .; j_gene: TRBJ2-5; CDR3aa: CATSDREETQYF; CDR3nt: TGTGCCACCAGTGACAGGGAAGAGACCCAGTACTTC
d_gene: TRBD2; v_gene: TRBV7-9; abundance: .; j_gene: TRBJ2-1; CDR3aa: CASSPGTSGGTNNEQFF; CDR3nt: TGTGCCAGCAGCCCGGGGACTAGCGGGGGGACAAACAATGAGCAGTTCTTC
d_gene: .; v_gene: TRBV28; abundance: .; j_gene: TRBJ2-3; CDR3aa: CASTGGGSDTQYF; CDR3nt: TGTGCCAGTACAGGGGGGGGATCGGATACGCAGTATTTT
d_gene: TRBD1; v_gene: TRBV5-6; abundance: .; j_gene: TRBJ2-1; CDR3aa: CASSPGQASYNEQFF; CDR3nt: TGTGCCAGCAGCCCGGGACAGGCTTCCTACAATGAGCAGTTCTTC
d_gene: .; v_gene: TRBV5-5; abundance: once; j_gene: TRBJ1-2; CDR3aa: CASSLTYGVFDGYTF; CDR3nt: TGTGCCAGCAGCTTGACATACGGGGTCTTCGATGGCTACACCTTC
d_gene: .; v_gene: TRBV10-1; abundance: .; j_gene: TRBJ2-2; CDR3aa: CASTHVVEDGELFF; CDR3nt: TGCGCCAGCACCCACGTGGTTGAGGACGGGGAGCTGTTTTTT
d_gene: TRBD1; v_gene: TRBV4-1; abundance: .; j_gene: TRBJ1-6; CDR3aa: CASSQGIFRGPNSPLHF; CDR3nt: TGCGCCAGCAGCCAAGGGATATTCAGGGGGCCTAATTCACCCCTCCACTTT
d_gene: .; v_gene: TRBV23-1; abundance: .; j_gene: TRBJ2-2; CDR3aa: CATRRGPPKGGELFF; CDR3nt: TGCGCCACGCGGCGGGGGCCACCTAAGGGCGGGGAGCTGTTTTTT
d_gene: .; v_gene: TRBV2; abundance: few; j_gene: TRBJ1-2; CDR3aa: CASSALQGLYGYTF; CDR3nt: TGTGCCAGCAGTGCCCTACAGGGTTTGTATGGCTACACCTTC
d_gene: TRBD2; v_gene: TRBV5-1; abundance: .; j_gene: TRBJ2-7; CDR3aa: CASRPGGAGEQYF; CDR3nt: TGCGCCAGCAGACCCGGGGGGGCTGGCGAGCAGTACTTC
d_gene: .; v_gene: TRBV20-1; abundance: few; j_gene: TRBJ1-2; CDR3aa: CSARQGSGYTF; CDR3nt: TGCAGTGCTAGACAGGGTAGCGGCTACACCTTC
d_gene: TRBD1; v_gene: TRBV7-6; abundance: .; j_gene: TRBJ2-1; CDR3aa: CASSLVAGGYNEQFF; CDR3nt: TGTGCCAGCAGCTTAGTGGCAGGGGGATACAATGAGCAGTTCTTC
d_gene: .; v_gene: TRBV9; abundance: .; j_gene: TRBJ2-7; CDR3aa: CASSGGLLSSYEQYF; CDR3nt: TGTGCCAGCTCCGGGGGGCTCCTGAGCTCCTACGAGCAGTACTTC
d_gene: TRBD1; v_gene: TRBV12-5; abundance: .; j_gene: TRBJ1-1; CDR3aa: CASGLVQGQMNTEAFF; CDR3nt: TGTGCTAGTGGTTTGGTACAGGGACAGATGAACACTGAAGCTTTCTTT
d_gene: .; v_gene: TRBV24-1; abundance: .; j_gene: TRBJ2-5; CDR3aa: CATSDYQGTQYF; CDR3nt: TGTGCCACCAGTGATTATCAGGGGACCCAGTACTTC
d_gene: .; v_gene: TRBV5-1; abundance: .; j_gene: TRBJ1-4; CDR3aa: CASSVTGRSDSEKLFF; CDR3nt: TGCGCCAGCAGCGTAACGGGGAGATCGGATTCGGAAAAACTGTTTTTT
d_gene: .; v_gene: TRBV5-1; abundance: .; j_gene: TRBJ1-2; CDR3aa: CASTGGEVWDGYTF; CDR3nt: TGCGCCAGCACCGGGGGGGAAGTGTGGGACGGCTACACCTTC
d_gene: .; v_gene: TRBV7-3; abundance: .; j_gene: TRBJ2-3; CDR3aa: CASSLFGTGTDTQYF; CDR3nt: TGTGCCAGCAGCTTATTCGGGACTGGCACAGATACGCAGTATTTT
d_gene: TRBD2; v_gene: TRBV2; abundance: .; j_gene: TRBJ2-3; CDR3aa: CASADRLAGGLDTQYF; CDR3nt: TGTGCCAGCGCCGACCGACTAGCGGGGGGTCTAGATACGCAGTATTTT
d_gene: TRBD2; v_gene: TRBV12-5; abundance: once; j_gene: TRBJ2-1; CDR3aa: CASAPSGGYNEQFF; CDR3nt: TGTGCTAGTGCCCCTTCCGGGGGGTACAATGAGCAGTTCTTC
d_gene: .; v_gene: TRBV5-1; abundance: .; j_gene: TRBJ2-5; CDR3aa: CASSSLQGRETQYF; CDR3nt: TGCGCCAGCAGCTCCTTACAGGGCCGGGAGACCCAGTACTTC
d_gene: .; v_gene: TRBV7-4; abundance: .; j_gene: TRBJ2-1; CDR3aa: CASSFSQGSSYNEQFF; CDR3nt: TGTGCCAGCAGCTTCTCCCAGGGTAGCTCCTACAATGAGCAGTTCTTC
d_gene: .; v_gene: TRBV29-1; abundance: once; j_gene: TRBJ2-2; CDR3aa: CSVGGSAGELFF; CDR3nt: TGCAGCGTAGGAGGAAGCGCCGGGGAGCTGTTTTTT
d_gene: TRBD1; v_gene: TRBV4-2; abundance: .; j_gene: TRBJ1-6; CDR3aa: CASSQDGAPGQASYNSPLHF; CDR3nt: TGTGCCAGCAGCCAAGATGGGGCCCCGGGACAGGCCTCCTATAATTCACCCCTCCACTTT
d_gene: TRBD2; v_gene: TRBV28; abundance: .; j_gene: TRBJ2-2; CDR3aa: CASSLSPGGTGELFF; CDR3nt: TGTGCCAGCAGCTTATCCCCGGGGGGAACCGGGGAGCTGTTTTTT
d_gene: TRBD1; v_gene: TRBV2; abundance: .; j_gene: TRBJ1-2; CDR3aa: CASGIDRESGYTF; CDR3nt: TGTGCCAGCGGTATTGACAGGGAGTCTGGCTACACCTTC
d_gene: TRBD2; v_gene: TRBV9; abundance: .; j_gene: TRBJ2-2; CDR3aa: CASSVEGLAGPTNTGELFF; CDR3nt: TGTGCCAGCAGCGTAGAAGGACTAGCGGGGCCCACGAACACCGGGGAGCTGTTTTTT
d_gene: TRBD1; v_gene: TRBV28; abundance: .; j_gene: TRBJ1-2; CDR3aa: CASSPSGTGVGYTF; CDR3nt: TGTGCCAGCAGTCCCTCCGGGACAGGGGTTGGCTACACCTTC
d_gene: .; v_gene: TRBV4-1; abundance: .; j_gene: TRBJ1-5; CDR3aa: CASSPAQSGAYSNQPQHF; CDR3nt: TGCGCCAGCAGCCCCGCCCAGTCAGGGGCATATAGCAATCAGCCCCAGCATTTT
d_gene: .; v_gene: TRBV19; abundance: .; j_gene: TRBJ1-5; CDR3aa: CASSQTGDSNQPQHF; CDR3nt: TGTGCCAGTAGTCAGACAGGAGATAGCAATCAGCCCCAGCATTTT
d_gene: TRBD2; v_gene: TRBV24-1; abundance: .; j_gene: TRBJ2-1; CDR3aa: CATSGSSSGGGRVNEQFF; CDR3nt: TGTGCCACCAGCGGTTCGTCTAGCGGGGGGGGACGGGTCAATGAGCAGTTCTTC
d_gene: TRBD2; v_gene: TRBV3-1/TRBV3-2; abundance: .; j_gene: TRBJ2-3; CDR3aa: CASSQGSRGGTDTQYF; CDR3nt: TGTGCCAGCAGCCAAGGTAGTCGGGGGGGCACAGATACGCAGTATTTT
d_gene: .; v_gene: TRBV11-3; abundance: .; j_gene: TRBJ2-5; CDR3aa: CASSPSTGETQYF; CDR3nt: TGTGCCAGCAGTCCGTCCACCGGGGAGACCCAGTACTTC
d_gene: TRBD1; v_gene: TRBV2; abundance: .; j_gene: TRBJ1-2; CDR3aa: CASSGQGADYGYTF; CDR3nt: TGTGCCAGCAGTGGACAGGGGGCGGACTATGGCTACACCTTC
d_gene: TRBD1; v_gene: TRBV9; abundance: .; j_gene: TRBJ1-4; CDR3aa: CASSGRDSHEKLFF; CDR3nt: TGTGCCAGCAGCGGCCGGGACAGCCATGAAAAACTGTTTTTT
d_gene: TRBD2; v_gene: TRBV5-4; abundance: .; j_gene: TRBJ2-3; CDR3aa: CASSRGTSGGDTQYF; CDR3nt: TGTGCCAGCAGCCGTGGGACTAGCGGGGGAGATACGCAGTATTTT
d_gene: .; v_gene: TRBV20-1; abundance: .; j_gene: TRBJ1-2; CDR3aa: CSASMAGAFNYGYTF; CDR3nt: TGCAGTGCTAGTATGGCGGGCGCATTCAACTATGGCTACACCTTC
d_gene: .; v_gene: TRBV7-2; abundance: .; j_gene: TRBJ2-2; CDR3aa: CASSLLENTGELFF; CDR3nt: TGTGCCAGCAGCTTACTAGAGAACACCGGGGAGCTGTTTTTT
d_gene: TRBD1; v_gene: TRBV6-5; abundance: .; j_gene: TRBJ1-1; CDR3aa: CASSPTGGTEAFF; CDR3nt: TGTGCCAGCAGTCCGACAGGGGGGACTGAAGCTTTCTTT
d_gene: TRBD1; v_gene: TRBV4-1; abundance: .; j_gene: TRBJ2-4; CDR3aa: CASSQDSRQGAGKNIQYF; CDR3nt: TGCGCCAGCAGCCAAGACTCACGACAGGGGGCCGGCAAAAACATTCAGTACTTC
d_gene: TRBD2; v_gene: TRBV9; abundance: .; j_gene: TRBJ2-7; CDR3aa: CGSRGVAGGHSYEQYF; CDR3nt: TGTGGCTCGCGAGGTGTAGCGGGGGGGCACTCCTACGAGCAGTACTTC
d_gene: TRBD2; v_gene: TRBV6-2/TRBV6-3; abundance: .; j_gene: TRBJ2-3; CDR3aa: CASSYGLAEILITDTQYF; CDR3nt: TGTGCCAGCAGTTACGGACTAGCGGAAATACTAATCACAGATACGCAGTATTTT
d_gene: TRBD1; v_gene: TRBV20-1; abundance: once; j_gene: TRBJ2-7; CDR3aa: CSASRQGVDEQYF; CDR3nt: TGCAGTGCTAGTAGGCAGGGGGTTGACGAGCAGTACTTC
d_gene: .; v_gene: TRBV4-1; abundance: .; j_gene: TRBJ1-5; CDR3aa: CASSLDGNQPQHF; CDR3nt: TGCGCCAGCAGCTTAGACGGGAATCAGCCCCAGCATTTT
d_gene: .; v_gene: TRBV9; abundance: .; j_gene: TRBJ1-1; CDR3aa: CASSVSVVNTEAFF; CDR3nt: TGTGCCAGCAGCGTATCCGTAGTTAACACTGAAGCTTTCTTT
d_gene: .; v_gene: TRBV28; abundance: .; j_gene: TRBJ1-1; CDR3aa: CASSPLEGRSTEAFF; CDR3nt: TGTGCCAGCAGTCCCCTGGAGGGGCGAAGCACTGAAGCTTTCTTT